The 4 T cell receptor beta chains in this list originate from one sample, sequenced in a study of T-cell reconstitution after alpha-beta-depleted transplantation in children. The authors prepared the TCRbeta library with unique molecular identifiers. Via MiXCR, TCRdb re-called the PCR reads, giving one row per CDR3 protein. The data show 500,000 or so distinct CDR3 sequences, around 10% seen once. The sample in question was PBMCs, mostly from graft donor cells, obtained 180 days after TCRalphabeta/CD19-depleted stem cell transplant. These receptors were obtained from a female patient aged 2-9 years who had a stem cell transplant for aplastic anemia, so the T cells may come from the graft donor.

V and J are TRBV6-5 and TRBJ2-1, with 8 positions matching TRBD2. V dropped 5 bases and J dropped 6; count of bases not matched to a gene: 9. The CDR3 has 15 amino acids. CDR1 and CDR2 from the germline V gene are MNHEY and SVGAGI. CDR3 residues: CASSRREGQSNEQFF. The CDR3 DNA is TGTGCCAGCAGTAGACGGGAGGGCCAAAGCAATGAGCAGTTCTTC.

A few counts support this clonotype. V usage is TRBV27 and J usage is TRBJ2-5; D is perhaps TRBD1 (5 bases). From germline, CDR1 is MNHEY and CDR2 SMNVEV (reference sequence). Deletions cut 6 bases from V and 0 bases from J, with 17 bases between. The CDR3 has 16 amino acids. In DNA, the CDR3 is TGTGCCAGCAGCCCCACGACAGTTTTGTACCAAGAGACCCAGTACTTC. It encodes CASSPTTVLYQETQYF.

This clonotype has a handful of counts. The V and J genes are TRBV5-1 and TRBJ2-5, with D maybe TRBD2 (5 bases). V gave up 5 bases and J gave up 2 bases, with 13 bases separating them. The germline V gene has CDR1 SGHRS and CDR2 YFSETQ. The CDR3 runs to 14 residues. In nucleotides, the CDR3 is TGCGCCAGCAGGTTCGTCGGGGATCAAGAGACCCAGTACTTC. Encoded protein: CASRFVGDQETQYF.

The rearrangement links TRBV7-8 to TRBJ1-1, with a possible D match to TRBD1 (5 bases). The CDR3 length is 15 residues. Germline V gives CDR1 SGHVS, CDR2 FQNEAQ. V was pared by 4 bases and J by 4 bases, with 16 bases between. As DNA, the CDR3 is TGTGCCAGCAGCTCCGGGGGGTACGGGAGCACTGAAGCTTTCTTT. Translated: CASSSGGYGSTEAFF. Using reference TRBV7-8 and TRBJ1-1 for the parts outside the CDR3, the full variable domain is GAGVSQSPRYKVAKRGQDVALRCDPISGHVSLFWYQQALGQGPEFLTYFQNEAQLDKSGLPSDRFFAERPEGSVSTLKIQRTQQEDSAVYLCASSSGGYGSTEAFFGQGTRLTVV.